The clone carrying this T cell receptor (beta chain) appeared a few times. Its matching antigen is unknown. The data originate from a study of OX40 agonist ivuxolimab in advanced cancers. Study-wide context: Melanoma, hepatocellular carcinoma, head and neck or renal cell cancer occurred in dose-escalation patients. Prior anti-PD-1, anti-PD-L1 or anti-CTLA-4 therapy was allowed; approximately 41% had some. Study-level results: Among the nonresponders, some also had low normalized T-cell clonal expansion.

Blood was sampled at baseline, cycle 4 day 1, and cycle 7 day 1. The method was immunoSEQ multiplex PCR; TCRdb's version includes in-frame clones alone and lacks a portion of them. The repertoire holds about 85,000 clones, approximately 86% seen once, with roughly 2% in the top ten. The CDR3 sequence is 16 residues long. V was shortened by 5 bases and J by 0 bases, with 13 bases between the two germline ends. In germline, CDR1 is SEHNR, CDR2 FQNEAQ (reference sequence). This receptor was taken from an adult with an advanced solid tumor such as melanoma, head and neck, liver or kidney cancer. The chain joins TRBV7-9 to TRBJ1-4; D may be TRBD1 (5 bases). Here the sequenced sample was CD4+ or CD8+ T cells sorted from blood, taken in a trial of the OX40 agonist ivuxolimab. The DNA of the CDR3 is TGTGCCAGCAGCCACGGGGCAGTTACAACTAATGAAAAACTGTTTTTT. Protein: CASSHGAVTTNEKLFF.